This T cell receptor beta chain was captured in a study of T cells in Graves' hyperthyroidism and ophthalmopathy. The source material, RNA transcripts, was used to amplify TCR beta CDR3 regions. The TCR CDR3 was amplified in a first-round RT-PCR using the HTBI primer set. TCRdb independently ran MiXCR on the multiplex PCR reads; one entry per CDR3 protein. The sample carries 400,000 to 550,000 distinct CDR3 sequences, approximately 15% recorded once. This clonotype appeared many times. CDR1 is MDHEN and CDR2 is SYDVKM in the germline V gene. This CDR3 spans 16 amino acids. V dropped 5 bases and J dropped 0; count of bases not matched to a gene: 8. Every diagnosis used clinical symptoms, serum thyroxine and TRAb, thyroid ultrasound and orbital computed tomography.

The rearrangement joins TRBV28 to TRBJ2-3; TRBD2 agrees at 7 bases. The source of this sequence is a woman between 18 and 30 years old with Graves' hyperthyroidism. Sample: blood. CDR3 region: CASSPFREASTDTQYF. The CDR3 bases are TGTGCCAGCAGTCCCTTCCGGGAGGCGAGCACAGATACGCAGTATTTT.